These 24 T cell receptor beta chains were all obtained from the same sample, sequenced in a study of blood T cell repertoires in COVID-19. Assay used: immunoSEQ multiplex PCR; TCRdb lists only in-frame clones, some missing. This sample carries over 300,000 clones, roughly 82% of them seen once, and the ten largest clones take 1.5% to 2%. Source material: peripheral blood. Receptors originate from a woman aged 45-65 years with acute or convalescent COVID-19.

This sequence joins TRBV4-1 and TRBJ1-2, with D possibly matching TRBD1 (6 bases). V gave up 7 bases and J gave up 5 bases, with 20 bases separating them. Germline CDR1 reads MGHRA; CDR2 reads YSYEKL. The CDR3 covers 15 residues. This CDR3 reads CASTQGQGGYYGYTF. The CDR3 DNA is TGCGCCAGCACCCAGGGACAAGGAGGTTATTATGGCTACACCTTC.

The rearrangement links TRBV15 to TRBJ1-6; weak D call: TRBD1 (5 bases). The CDR3 extends over 17 amino acids. V gave up 5 bases and J gave up 0 bases, with 14 bases separating them. Germline CDR1 LNHNV, CDR2 YYDKDF (reference sequence). The CDR3 sequence: CATSGRDGSSYNSPLHF. CDR3 DNA: TGTGCCACCAGCGGCCGGGACGGGAGCTCCTATAATTCACCCCTCCACTTT. The whole variable domain, remainder taken from reference TRBV15 and TRBJ1-6, is DAMVIQNPRYQVTQFGKPVTLSCSQTLNHNVMYWYQQKSSQAPKLLFHYYDKDFNNEADTPDNFQSRRPNTSFCFLDIRSPGLGDTAMYLCATSGRDGSSYNSPLHFGNGTRLTVT.

The chain carries TRBV2 and TRBJ2-6; D gene unclear. Deletions cut 6 bases from V and 1 base from J, with 7 bases between. The CDR3 sequence is 14 residues long. Germline V gene sequence: CDR1 SNHLY, CDR2 FYNNEI. Written as DNA, the CDR3 is TGTGCCAGCAGCCCAACTTCTGGGGCCAACGTCCTGACTTTC. It is translated as CASSPTSGANVLTF.

This chain uses TRBV14 with TRBJ2-2, with 9 bases lining up with TRBD2. Per the germline V gene, CDR1 is SGHDN and CDR2 is FVKESK. The CDR3 has 17 residues. The V gene end was trimmed by 3 bases and the J gene end by 5 bases; junction bases not matched to a gene: 10. The CDR3 loop reads CASSQLAGTYRTGELFF. CDR3 coding DNA: TGTGCCAGCAGCCAGCTAGCGGGGACCTACCGGACCGGGGAGCTGTTTTTT.

V usage is TRBV19 and J usage is TRBJ2-1; D is perhaps TRBD1 (6 bases). Trimming removed 7 bases at V and 0 bases at J, with 16 bases between. Germline lookup yields CDR1 LNHDA and CDR2 SQIVND (reference sequence). This CDR3 has 16 amino acids. DNA for the CDR3: TGTGCCAGTACAGGACAGATCGCGGACTCCTACAATGAGCAGTTCTTC. It is translated as CASTGQIADSYNEQFF.

The chain recombines TRBV7-3 with TRBJ2-6, with 12 bases aligning to TRBD2. The V segment lost 0 bases and the J segment 2 bases; nucleotides outside the gene matches: 8. In germline, CDR1 is SGHTA, CDR2 FQGTGA. The CDR3 sequence is 20 residues long. The CDR3: CASSLTGPSGRAAGANVLTF. The CDR3 nucleotides read TGTGCCAGCAGCTTAACTGGCCCTAGCGGGAGGGCCGCTGGGGCCAACGTCCTGACTTTC.

The chain couples TRBV7-6 to TRBJ2-7, with TRBD2 as a possible D gene (6 bases). The V end lost 5 bases, the J end lost 3 bases, and 17 bases lay between the germline ends. Germline values: CDR1 SGHVS, CDR2 FNYEAQ. CDR3 length: 15 amino acids. CDR3 in DNA: TGTGCCAGCAGCCCTAGGGCGGGCGGGAACTACGAGCAGTACTTC. As protein: CASSPRAGGNYEQYF. Looking up the rest from reference TRBV7-6 and TRBJ2-7 gives the full variable domain: GAGVSQSPRYKVTKRGQDVALRCDPISGHVSLYWYRQALGQGPEFLTYFNYEAQQDKSGLPNDRFSAERPEGSISTLTIQRTEQRDSAMYRCASSPRAGGNYEQYFGPGTRLTVT.

The chain recombines TRBV5-1 with TRBJ1-2; 10 bases are a match to TRBD1. The V gene end was trimmed by 0 bases and the J gene end by 8 bases; junction bases not matched to a gene: 4. CDR1 and CDR2 from the germline V gene are SGHRS and YFSETQ. The CDR3 is made up of 14 amino acids. The CDR3 DNA sequence: TGCGCCAGCAGCTTGGAGGGACAGGGGTACGGCTACACCTTC. Amino acids: CASSLEGQGYGYTF.

V gene TRBV10-3 combines with J gene TRBJ2-7, with 10 bases that match TRBD2. V was pared by 2 bases and J by 2 bases, with 3 bases of the junction left unmatched. Germline-derived CDR1 and CDR2 are ENHRY and SYGVKD. CDR3 size: 15 residues. The CDR3 is CAISEELAGAYEQYF. The DNA for the CDR3 is TGTGCCATCAGTGAGGAGCTAGCGGGAGCCTACGAGCAGTACTTC.

Only one count was recorded for this clone. The chain combines TRBV27 with TRBJ1-5; TRBD1 might be the D (5 bases). There are 15 residues in the CDR3. Germline CDR1 is MNHEY and CDR2 is SMNVEV (reference sequence). V lost 2 bases to trimming and J lost 0 bases, with 8 bases between them. The CDR3 loop is CASSLAGYSNQPQHF. The CDR3 DNA sequence: TGTGCCAGCAGTTTAGCAGGGTATAGCAATCAGCCCCAGCATTTT.

The chain recombines TRBV29-1 with TRBJ2-1, with TRBD2 identical over 7 bases. The V gene end was trimmed by 2 bases and the J gene end by 7 bases; junction bases not matched to a gene: 8. The CDR3 contains 14 residues. Germline V gene lookup returns CDR1 SQVTM and CDR2 ANQGSEA. The CDR3 loop reads CSVESGVARNEQFF. For the CDR3, the DNA is TGCAGCGTTGAAAGCGGGGTAGCGAGGAATGAGCAGTTCTTC.

The rearrangement joins TRBV28 to TRBJ2-7, with TRBD2 identical over 8 bases. Unmatched junction bases numbered 12, after V lost 5 bases and J lost 3 bases. The V gene's germline CDR1 is MDHEN and CDR2 SYDVKM. The CDR3 spans 16 residues. The DNA for the CDR3 is TGTGCCAGCAGTGCCCGTAGCGGGGCATCAGTCTACGAGCAGTACTTC. Amino acids: CASSARSGASVYEQYF.

This clone has just a few counts. The V and J genes are TRBV2 and TRBJ1-1; 11 nucleotides match TRBD1. Germline CDR1 is SNHLY and CDR2 is FYNNEI. V shed 7 bases, J shed 5 bases, and the junction held 12 bases outside the gene matches. The CDR3 loop spans 16 amino acids. CDR3 coding DNA: TGTGCCAGCAAAGCAGGCAGGACAGGGGGCCTTACTGAAGCTTTCTTT. Its protein is CASKAGRTGGLTEAFF. The whole variable domain, filled in from reference TRBV2 and TRBJ1-1, reads EPEVTQTPSHQVTQMGQEVILRCVPISNHLYFYWYRQILGQKVEFLVSFYNNEISEKSEIFDDQFSVERPDGSNFTLKIRSTKLEDSAMYFCASKAGRTGGLTEAFFGQGTRLTVV.

The chain couples TRBV5-1 to TRBJ2-2, with TRBD2 identical over 7 bases. This CDR3 spans 14 amino acids. Trimming at V came to 6 bases and at J to 2 bases, leaving 4 bases not matched to a gene. The germline V gene encodes CDR1 SGHRS and CDR2 YFSETQ. The CDR3 region has the DNA TGCGCCAGCAAGTCTAGCGGAAACACCGGGGAGCTGTTTTTT. Its protein product is CASKSSGNTGELFF.

The genes are TRBV6-2 or TRBV6-3 and TRBJ2-5; possibly TRBD2 for D (6 bases). Trimming removed 4 bases from V and 3 bases from J, with 9 bases in between. CDR3 size: 13 residues. Germline V gene data show CDR1 as MNHEY and CDR2 as SVGEGT. CDR3 sequence: CASSSTRKETQYF. Here the CDR3 DNA reads TGTGCCAGCAGTTCGACTAGAAAAGAGACCCAGTACTTC.

The CDR3, as DNA: TGTGCCAGCAGCTCAACGAGGTCCACTGAAGCTTTCTTT. Its protein is CASSSTRSTEAFF. The J gene is TRBJ1-1, the V gene TRBV7-2, with no clear D. V lost 4 bases, J lost 4 bases, and 10 bases lay in between. The CDR3 contains 13 residues. The germline CDR1 and CDR2 sequences are SGHTA and FQGNSA. Full variable domain (missing parts from reference TRBV7-2 and TRBJ1-1): GAGVSQSPSNKVTEKGKDVELRCDPISGHTALYWYRQSLGQGLEFLIYFQGNSAPDKSGLPSDRFSAERTGGSVSTLTIQRTQQEDSAVYLCASSSTRSTEAFFGQGTRLTVV.

The chain carries TRBV20-1 and TRBJ1-1; possible D gene TRBD1, 5 bases. This CDR3 has 13 residues. The V gene's germline CDR1 is DFQATT and CDR2 SNEGSKA (reference sequence). V gave up 3 bases and J gave up 1 base, with 9 bases separating them. The CDR3 bases are TGCAGTGCTAGTTACAGGACGAACACTGAAGCTTTCTTT. This translates into CSASYRTNTEAFF.

The V and J genes are TRBV28 and TRBJ1-2; TRBD1 is a possible D gene (6 bases). The CDR3 extends over 14 amino acids. Germline loops: CDR1 MDHEN, CDR2 SYDVKM. The V and J ends lost 5 bases and 5 bases respectively, with 15 bases between them. The DNA for the CDR3 is TGTGCCAGCAGTGGCAGGACAGAGTTTTATGGCTACACCTTC. As protein: CASSGRTEFYGYTF.

J is TRBJ2-1 and V is TRBV12-5, with a weak D call TRBD1 (7 bases). CDR1 is LGHNT and CDR2 is FRNRAP in the germline V gene. This CDR3 contains 15 residues. With 4 bases removed from V and 6 bases from J, the gap between germline ends came to 16 bases. The CDR3 reads CASGSTGTGFNEQFF. CDR3 nucleotide sequence: TGTGCTAGTGGTTCGACAGGGACTGGTTTCAATGAGCAGTTCTTC.

This clone was detected once. This chain joins TRBV21-1 and TRBJ1-3; the D segment call TRBD1 is taken from the table without a DNA check. TRBV21-1 counts as a pseudogene. This CDR3 is built from 12 residues. The chain's CDR3 is CASSTPENTIYF. In nucleotides, the CDR3 is TGTGCCAGCAGCACCCCAGAAAACACCATATATTTT.

This chain links TRBV27 with TRBJ2-7; tentative D call: TRBD1 (6 bases). This CDR3 is built from 16 residues. The V gene's germline CDR1 is MNHEY and CDR2 SMNVEV (reference sequence). Between the trimmed V and J ends, which lost 3 bases and 7 bases, there was a span of 22 bases. CDR3 in amino acids: CASSFGVGARRREQYF. CDR3 DNA sequence: TGTGCCAGCAGTTTCGGGGTGGGGGCCAGAAGAAGGGAGCAGTACTTC.

The gene calls are TRBV5-5 and TRBJ1-5; D is uncertain. The CDR3 runs 13 residues. Germline V gene data show CDR1 as SGHKS and CDR2 as YYEKEE (reference sequence). Trimming removed 2 bases from V and 7 bases from J, with 10 bases in between. CDR3 loop: CASSFADMQPQHF. The CDR3 DNA follows: TGTGCCAGCAGCTTCGCCGACATGCAGCCCCAGCATTTT.

V gene TRBV6-5 combines with J gene TRBJ2-3; 8 positions match TRBD2. Germline assignment: CDR1 MNHEY and CDR2 SVGAGI. Unmatched junction bases numbered 6, after V lost 5 bases and J lost 2 bases. The CDR3 totals 15 residues. The chain's CDR3 is CASSSPGGNTDTQYF. The CDR3 coding sequence is TGTGCCAGCAGTAGTCCGGGGGGGAACACAGATACGCAGTATTTT.

This rearrangement joins TRBV4-2 to TRBJ2-5, with D hard to call. Looked up from germline, CDR1 is LGHNA and CDR2 is YNFKEQ. The CDR3 has 15 residues. V was clipped by 1 base and J by 2 bases, with 11 bases between them. The CDR3 sequence: CASSQGFSAQETQYF. CDR3 DNA: TGTGCCAGCAGCCAAGGGTTTAGTGCACAAGAGACCCAGTACTTC.